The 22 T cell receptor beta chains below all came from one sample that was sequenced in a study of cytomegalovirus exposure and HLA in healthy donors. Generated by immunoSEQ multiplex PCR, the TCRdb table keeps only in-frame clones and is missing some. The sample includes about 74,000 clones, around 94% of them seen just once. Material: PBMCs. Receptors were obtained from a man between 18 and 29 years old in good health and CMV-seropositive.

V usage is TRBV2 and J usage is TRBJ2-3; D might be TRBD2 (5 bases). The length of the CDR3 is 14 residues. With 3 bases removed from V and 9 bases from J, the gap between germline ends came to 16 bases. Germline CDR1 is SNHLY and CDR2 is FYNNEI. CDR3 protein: CASSDWRRRMTQYF. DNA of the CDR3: TGTGCCAGCAGTGACTGGCGCCGGAGGATGACGCAGTATTTT. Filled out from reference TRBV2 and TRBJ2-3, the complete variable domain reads EPEVTQTPSHQVTQMGQEVILRCVPISNHLYFYWYRQILGQKVEFLVSFYNNEISEKSEIFDDQFSVERPDGSNFTLKIRSTKLEDSAMYFCASSDWRRRMTQYFGPGTRLTVL.

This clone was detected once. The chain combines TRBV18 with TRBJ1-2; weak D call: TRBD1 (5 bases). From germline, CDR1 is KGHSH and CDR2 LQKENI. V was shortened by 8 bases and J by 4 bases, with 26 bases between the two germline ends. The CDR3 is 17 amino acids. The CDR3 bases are TGTGCCAGCACCCAACGCCCGGGGGGTGAGGTGGGCTATGGCTACACCTTC. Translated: CASTQRPGGEVGYGYTF.

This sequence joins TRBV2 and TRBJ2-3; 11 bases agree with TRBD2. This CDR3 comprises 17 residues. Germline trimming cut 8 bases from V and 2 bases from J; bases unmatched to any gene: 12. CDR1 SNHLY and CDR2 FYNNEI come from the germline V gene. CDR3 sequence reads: CASLSGTSGNYTDTQYF. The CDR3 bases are TGTGCCAGCCTCTCGGGGACTAGCGGAAATTACACAGATACGCAGTATTTT.

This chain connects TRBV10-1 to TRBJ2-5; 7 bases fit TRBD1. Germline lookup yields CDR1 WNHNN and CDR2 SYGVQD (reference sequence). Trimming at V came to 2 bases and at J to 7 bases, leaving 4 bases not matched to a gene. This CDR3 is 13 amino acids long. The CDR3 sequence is CASSERQGRTQYF. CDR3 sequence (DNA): TGCGCCAGCAGTGAGAGACAGGGCCGGACCCAGTACTTC.

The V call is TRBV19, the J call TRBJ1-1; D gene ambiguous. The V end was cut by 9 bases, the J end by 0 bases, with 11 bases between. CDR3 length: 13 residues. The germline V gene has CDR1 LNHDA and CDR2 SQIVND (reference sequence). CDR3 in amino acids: CASIPRLNTEAFF. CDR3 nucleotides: TGTGCCAGCATTCCGAGGTTGAACACTGAAGCTTTCTTT. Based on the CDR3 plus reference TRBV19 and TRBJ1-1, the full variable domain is DGGITQSPKYLFRKEGQNVTLSCEQNLNHDAMYWYRQDPGQGLRLIYYSQIVNDFQKGDIAEGYSVSREKKESFPLTVTSAQKNPTAFYLCASIPRLNTEAFFGQGTRLTVV.

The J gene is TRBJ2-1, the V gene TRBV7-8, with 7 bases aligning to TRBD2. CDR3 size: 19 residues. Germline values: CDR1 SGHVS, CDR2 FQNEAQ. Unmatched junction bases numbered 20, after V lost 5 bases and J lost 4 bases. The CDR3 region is CASSPKSPTREGSYNEQFF. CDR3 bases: TGTGCCAGCAGCCCTAAAAGCCCGACGAGGGAGGGATCATACAATGAGCAGTTCTTC.

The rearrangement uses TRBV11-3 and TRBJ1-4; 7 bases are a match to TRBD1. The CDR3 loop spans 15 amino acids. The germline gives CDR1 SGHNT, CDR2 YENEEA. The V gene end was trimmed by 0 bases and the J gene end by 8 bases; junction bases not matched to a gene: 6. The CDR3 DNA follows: TGTGCCAGCAGCTTAGAGGACAGGCCCGAAGAAAAACTGTTTTTT. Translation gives CASSLEDRPEEKLFF.

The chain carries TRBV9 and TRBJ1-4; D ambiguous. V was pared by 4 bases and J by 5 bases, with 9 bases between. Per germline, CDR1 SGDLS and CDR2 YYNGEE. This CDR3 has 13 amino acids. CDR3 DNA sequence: TGTGCCAGCAGCCCCCGGGTCAATGAAAAACTGTTTTTT. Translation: CASSPRVNEKLFF.

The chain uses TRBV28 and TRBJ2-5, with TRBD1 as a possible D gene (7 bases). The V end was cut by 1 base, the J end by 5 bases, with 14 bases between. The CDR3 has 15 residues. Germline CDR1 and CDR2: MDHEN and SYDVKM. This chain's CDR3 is CASSLSPAGGETQYF. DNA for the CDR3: TGTGCCAGCAGTTTATCCCCGGCAGGGGGGGAGACCCAGTACTTC.

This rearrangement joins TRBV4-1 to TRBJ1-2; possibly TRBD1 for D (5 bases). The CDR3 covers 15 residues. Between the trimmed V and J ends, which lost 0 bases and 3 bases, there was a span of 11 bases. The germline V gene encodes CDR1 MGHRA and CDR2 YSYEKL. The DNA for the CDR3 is TGCGCCAGCAGCCAAGAGGAGGGGTACCACTATGGCTACACCTTC. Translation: CASSQEEGYHYGYTF.

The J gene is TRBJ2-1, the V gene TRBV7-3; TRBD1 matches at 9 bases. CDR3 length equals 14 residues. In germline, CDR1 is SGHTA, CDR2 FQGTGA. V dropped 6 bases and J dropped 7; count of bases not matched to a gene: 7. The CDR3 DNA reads TGTGCCAGCAGATCCCCGGGACAGGGAAATGAGCAGTTCTTC. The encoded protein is CASRSPGQGNEQFF.

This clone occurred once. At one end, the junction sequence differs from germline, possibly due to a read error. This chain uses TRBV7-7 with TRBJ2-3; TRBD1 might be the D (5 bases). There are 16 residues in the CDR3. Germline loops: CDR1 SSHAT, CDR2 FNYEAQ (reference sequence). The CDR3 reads CASSPTTEKDTDTQYF. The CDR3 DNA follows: TGTGCTAGCAGCCCAACGACAGAAAAAGACACAGATACGCAGTATTTT.

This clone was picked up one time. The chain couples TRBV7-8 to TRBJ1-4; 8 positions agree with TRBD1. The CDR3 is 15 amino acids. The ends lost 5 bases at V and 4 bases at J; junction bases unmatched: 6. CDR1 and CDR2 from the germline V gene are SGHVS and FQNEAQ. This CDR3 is CASSVDRGLNEKLFF. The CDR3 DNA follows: TGTGCCAGCAGCGTAGACAGGGGCCTTAATGAAAAACTGTTTTTT.

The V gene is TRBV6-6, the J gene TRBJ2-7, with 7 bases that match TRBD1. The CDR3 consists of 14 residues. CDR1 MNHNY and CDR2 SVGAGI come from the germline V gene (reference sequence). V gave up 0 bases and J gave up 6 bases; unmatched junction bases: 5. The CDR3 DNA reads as TGTGCCAGCAGTTACTCGGAGACAGGGTTCGAGCAGTACTTC. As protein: CASSYSETGFEQYF.

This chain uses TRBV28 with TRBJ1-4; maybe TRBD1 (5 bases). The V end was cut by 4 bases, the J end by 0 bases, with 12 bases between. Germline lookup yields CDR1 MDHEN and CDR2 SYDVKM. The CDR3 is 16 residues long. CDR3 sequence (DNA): TGTGCCAGCAGTTCCCCGCAGGGTGCAACTAATGAAAAACTGTTTTTT. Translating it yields CASSSPQGATNEKLFF. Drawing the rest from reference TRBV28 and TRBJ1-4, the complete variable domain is DVKVTQSSRYLVKRTGEKVFLECVQDMDHENMFWYRQDPGLGLRLIYFSYDVKMKEKGDIPEGYSVSREKKERFSLILESASTNQTSMYLCASSSPQGATNEKLFFGSGTQLSVL.

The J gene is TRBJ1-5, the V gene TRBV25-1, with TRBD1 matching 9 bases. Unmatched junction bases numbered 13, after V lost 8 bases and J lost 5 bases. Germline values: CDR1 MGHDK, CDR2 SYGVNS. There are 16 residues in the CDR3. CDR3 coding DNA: TGTGCCAGCGAAGGGACAGGGTCTATAAACCATCAGCCCCAGCATTTT. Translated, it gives CASEGTGSINHQPQHF.

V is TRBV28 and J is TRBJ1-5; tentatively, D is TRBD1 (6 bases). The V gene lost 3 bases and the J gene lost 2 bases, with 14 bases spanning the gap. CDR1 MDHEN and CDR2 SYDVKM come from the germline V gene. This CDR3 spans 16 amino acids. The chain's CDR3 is CASSFRQARGNQPQHF. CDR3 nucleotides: TGTGCCAGCAGTTTTAGACAGGCGAGGGGCAATCAGCCCCAGCATTTT.

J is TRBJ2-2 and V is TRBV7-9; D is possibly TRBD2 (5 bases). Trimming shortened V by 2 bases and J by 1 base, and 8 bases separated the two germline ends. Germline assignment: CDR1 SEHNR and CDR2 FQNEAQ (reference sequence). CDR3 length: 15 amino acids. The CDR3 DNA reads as TGTGCCAGCAGCTTAAAAGGGAGGAACACCGGGGAGCTGTTTTTT. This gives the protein CASSLKGRNTGELFF.

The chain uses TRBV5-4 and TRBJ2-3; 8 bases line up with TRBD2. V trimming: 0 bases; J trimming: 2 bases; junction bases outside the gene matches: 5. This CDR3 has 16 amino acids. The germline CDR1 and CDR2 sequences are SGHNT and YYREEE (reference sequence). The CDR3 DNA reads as TGTGCCAGCAGCTTGGGGGGGCGGGGGGCCACAGATACGCAGTATTTT. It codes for CASSLGGRGATDTQYF.

CDR3: CASIRGKGNTEAFF. CDR3 in DNA: TGTGCCAGCATCAGGGGCAAAGGGAACACTGAAGCTTTCTTT. This rearrangement joins TRBV28 to TRBJ1-1, with TRBD1 as a possible D gene (6 bases). The CDR3 is 14 residues long. Germline CDR1 and CDR2: MDHEN and SYDVKM. Deletions cut 7 bases from V and 1 base from J, with 13 bases between.

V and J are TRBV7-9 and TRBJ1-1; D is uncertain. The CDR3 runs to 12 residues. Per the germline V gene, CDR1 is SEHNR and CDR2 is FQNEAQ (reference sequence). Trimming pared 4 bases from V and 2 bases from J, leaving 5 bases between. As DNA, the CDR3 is TGTGCCAGCAGCTACATTAACACTGAAGCTTTCTTT. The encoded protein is CASSYINTEAFF.

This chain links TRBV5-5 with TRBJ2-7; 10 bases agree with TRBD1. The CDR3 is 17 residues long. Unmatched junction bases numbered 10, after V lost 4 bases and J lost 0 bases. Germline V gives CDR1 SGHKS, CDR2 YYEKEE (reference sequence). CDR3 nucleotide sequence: TGTGCCAGCAGCCCGACAGGGGGCGGCCTGAGCTCCTACGAGCAGTACTTC. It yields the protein CASSPTGGGLSSYEQYF.